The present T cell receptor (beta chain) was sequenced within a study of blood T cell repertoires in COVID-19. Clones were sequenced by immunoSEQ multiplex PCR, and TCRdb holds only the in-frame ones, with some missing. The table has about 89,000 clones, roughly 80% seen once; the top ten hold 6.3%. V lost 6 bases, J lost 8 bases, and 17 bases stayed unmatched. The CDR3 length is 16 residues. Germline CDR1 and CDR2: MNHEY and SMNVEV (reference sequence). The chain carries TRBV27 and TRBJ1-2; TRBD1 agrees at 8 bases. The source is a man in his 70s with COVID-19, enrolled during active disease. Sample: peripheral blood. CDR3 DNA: TGTGCCAGCAGACCAACGGTGGGCCAGGGGGCGACAGGCTACACCTTC. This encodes CASRPTVGQGATGYTF.